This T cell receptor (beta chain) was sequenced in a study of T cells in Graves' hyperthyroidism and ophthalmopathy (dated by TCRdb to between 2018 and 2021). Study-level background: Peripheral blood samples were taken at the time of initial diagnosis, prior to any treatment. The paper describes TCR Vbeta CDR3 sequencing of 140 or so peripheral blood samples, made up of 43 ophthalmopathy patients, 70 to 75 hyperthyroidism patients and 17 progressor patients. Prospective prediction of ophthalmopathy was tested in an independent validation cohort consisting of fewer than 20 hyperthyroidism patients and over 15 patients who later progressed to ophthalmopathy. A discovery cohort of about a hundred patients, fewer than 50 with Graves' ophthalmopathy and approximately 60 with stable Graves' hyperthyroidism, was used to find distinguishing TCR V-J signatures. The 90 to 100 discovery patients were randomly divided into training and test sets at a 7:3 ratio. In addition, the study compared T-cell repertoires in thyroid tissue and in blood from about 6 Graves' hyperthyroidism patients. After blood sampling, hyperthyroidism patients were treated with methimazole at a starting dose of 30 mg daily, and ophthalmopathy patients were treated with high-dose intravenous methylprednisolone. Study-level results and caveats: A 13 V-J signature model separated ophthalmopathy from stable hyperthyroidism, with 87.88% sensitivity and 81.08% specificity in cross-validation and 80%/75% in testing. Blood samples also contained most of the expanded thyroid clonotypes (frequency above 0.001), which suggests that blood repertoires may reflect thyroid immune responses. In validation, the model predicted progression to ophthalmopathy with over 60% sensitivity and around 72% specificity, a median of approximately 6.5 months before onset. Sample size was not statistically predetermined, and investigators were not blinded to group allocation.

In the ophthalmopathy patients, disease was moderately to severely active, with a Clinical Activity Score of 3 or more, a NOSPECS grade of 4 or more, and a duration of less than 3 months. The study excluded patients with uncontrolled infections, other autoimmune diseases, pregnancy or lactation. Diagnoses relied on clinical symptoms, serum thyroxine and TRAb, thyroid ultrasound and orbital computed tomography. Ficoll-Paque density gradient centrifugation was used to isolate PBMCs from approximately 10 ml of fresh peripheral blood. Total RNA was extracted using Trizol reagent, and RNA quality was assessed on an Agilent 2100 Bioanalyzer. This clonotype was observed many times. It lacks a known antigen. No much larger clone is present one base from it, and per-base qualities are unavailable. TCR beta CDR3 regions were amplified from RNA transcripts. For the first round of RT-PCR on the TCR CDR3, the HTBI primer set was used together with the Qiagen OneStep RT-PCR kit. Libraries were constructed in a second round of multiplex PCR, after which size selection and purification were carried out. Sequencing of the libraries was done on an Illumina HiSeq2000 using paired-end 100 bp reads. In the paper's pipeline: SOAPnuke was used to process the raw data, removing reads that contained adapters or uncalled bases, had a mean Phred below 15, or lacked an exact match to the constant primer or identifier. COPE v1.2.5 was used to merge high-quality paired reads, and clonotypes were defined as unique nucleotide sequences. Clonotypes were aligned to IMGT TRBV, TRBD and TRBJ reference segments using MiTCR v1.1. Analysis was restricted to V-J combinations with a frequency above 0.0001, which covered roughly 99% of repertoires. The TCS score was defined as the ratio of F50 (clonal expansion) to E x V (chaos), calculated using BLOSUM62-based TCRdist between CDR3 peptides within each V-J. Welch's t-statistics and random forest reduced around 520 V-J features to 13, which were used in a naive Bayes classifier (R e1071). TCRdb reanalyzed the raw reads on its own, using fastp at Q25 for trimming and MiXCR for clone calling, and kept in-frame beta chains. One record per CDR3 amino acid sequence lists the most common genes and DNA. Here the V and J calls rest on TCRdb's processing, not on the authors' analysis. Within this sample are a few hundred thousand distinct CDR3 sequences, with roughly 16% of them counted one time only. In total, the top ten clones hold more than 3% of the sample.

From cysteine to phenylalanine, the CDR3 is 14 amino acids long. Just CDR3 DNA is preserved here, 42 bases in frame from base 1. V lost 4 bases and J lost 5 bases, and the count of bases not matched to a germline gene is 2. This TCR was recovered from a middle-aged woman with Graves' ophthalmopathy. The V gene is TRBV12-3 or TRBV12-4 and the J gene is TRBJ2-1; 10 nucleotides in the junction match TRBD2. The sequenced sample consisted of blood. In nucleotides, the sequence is TGTGCCAGCAGTTCTAGCGGGGGCGACAATGAGCAGTTCTTC. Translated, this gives CASSSSGGDNEQFF.